These 30 T cell receptor beta chains originate from one sample sequenced in a study of CD8+CD57+ T cells in acquired aplastic anemia. Previously, flow cytometry had revealed CD8+CD57+ cell expansion in the patients chosen for sequencing. The study profiled TCR beta VDJ and CDR3 using genomic DNA as template. Each CDR3 protein is one row after TCRdb ran MiXCR on the reads. The table lists roughly 200,000 distinct CDR3 sequences, around 60% of them singletons. The sequenced material came from sorted CD4+, CD8+, or CD8+CD57+ T cells (not recorded which) from PBMCs. Receptor source: a human donor with aplastic anemia.

This clonotype has just one count. The rearrangement links TRBV10-3 to TRBJ2-2, with D tentatively TRBD1 (6 bases). The CDR3 spans 15 residues. Germline V gives CDR1 ENHRY, CDR2 SYGVKD. V was pared by 4 bases and J by 2 bases, with 11 bases between. CDR3 nucleotide sequence: TGTGCCATCAGTGTAAGACAGGCAAACACCGGGGAGCTGTTTTTT. This sequence encodes CAISVRQANTGELFF.

This chain uses TRBV20-1 with TRBJ2-7; the D is unclear. From germline, CDR1 is DFQATT and CDR2 SNEGSKA (reference sequence). The CDR3 runs 9 residues. V was trimmed by 5 bases and J by 9 bases, leaving 8 bases between them. The CDR3 DNA is TGCAGTGCTTGGGTAGGGCAGTACTTC. Amino acids: CSAWVGQYF.

This clonotype was recorded at least ten times. The rearrangement links TRBV29-1 to TRBJ2-1; the match to TRBD2 covers 11 bases. Germline V CDR1 and CDR2: SQVTM, ANQGSEA. The CDR3 consists of 16 residues. V dropped 4 bases and J dropped 0; count of bases not matched to a gene: 5. The CDR3 DNA reads as TGCAGCGTTGGGGGTCTAGCGGGGGGCTCCTACAATGAGCAGTTCTTC. This translates into CSVGGLAGGSYNEQFF.

The table lists this clonotype with a few counts. V usage is TRBV19 and J usage is TRBJ1-1, with D possibly matching TRBD1 (6 bases). Germline loops: CDR1 LNHDA, CDR2 SQIVND (reference sequence). The CDR3 consists of 14 residues. V lost 6 bases, J lost 2 bases, and 13 bases lay in between. CDR3 DNA: TGTGCCAGTAGACCCGACAGGACCAACACTGAAGCTTTCTTT. This sequence encodes CASRPDRTNTEAFF.

The CDR3 loop is CSARDRRYPNSPLHF. The CDR3 coding sequence is TGCAGTGCTAGAGATCGTCGGTACCCGAATTCACCCCTCCACTTT. The rearrangement joins TRBV20-1 to TRBJ1-6; no reliable D call. CDR3 length: 15 amino acids. Deletions cut 0 bases from V and 7 bases from J, with 13 bases between. The germline CDR1 and CDR2 sequences are DFQATT and SNEGSKA (reference sequence).

The J gene is TRBJ2-5, the V gene TRBV20-1, with 7 bases fitting TRBD1. CDR3 length equals 14 residues. J lost 4 bases, V lost 4 bases, and 9 bases had no gene match. Germline V lookup: CDR1 DFQATT, CDR2 SNEGSKA (reference sequence). The CDR3 region is CSATPRQGGETQYF. In nucleotides, the CDR3 is TGCAGTGCTACACCTCGACAGGGTGGAGAGACCCAGTACTTC.

The table lists this clonotype with many counts. CDR3 residues: CASTSSYNSPLHF. The CDR3 nucleotides are TGCGCCAGTACGAGCTCCTATAATTCACCCCTCCACTTT. The V gene is TRBV10-2, the J gene TRBJ1-6, with no clear D. Germline CDR1 reads WSHSY; CDR2 reads SAAADI. There are 13 residues in the CDR3. The germline V and J ends were trimmed by 9 bases and 0 bases, with 6 bases remaining between them.

The chain links TRBV25-1 to TRBJ2-1, with D possibly TRBD1 on 7 matching bases. There are 11 residues in the CDR3. The V gene lost 7 bases and the J gene lost 15 bases, with 16 bases spanning the gap. Germline V gene data show CDR1 as MGHDK and CDR2 as SYGVNS. The CDR3 nucleotides read TGTGCCAGCACAGGGGGGCCAGAAGCGTTCTTC. Translating it yields CASTGGPEAFF.

This clonotype was observed at least ten times. The rearrangement uses TRBV19 and TRBJ2-7; D unclear. This CDR3 spans 12 amino acids. Germline-derived CDR1 and CDR2 are LNHDA and SQIVND (reference sequence). V lost 11 bases and J lost 0, with 11 bases in between. The CDR3 here is CASGFGSYEQYF. The CDR3 nucleotides read TGTGCCTCCGGCTTCGGCTCCTACGAGCAGTACTTC.

The V call is TRBV7-8, the J call TRBJ2-4; no definite D call. The V gene's germline CDR1 is SGHVS and CDR2 FQNEAQ. This CDR3 region has 13 residues. The V and J ends lost 4 bases and 5 bases respectively, with 9 bases between them. The CDR3 DNA follows: TGTGCCAGCAGCTCTCGATGGGAAAACATTCAGTACTTC. Translation: CASSSRWENIQYF.

This clonotype appeared a few times. The rearrangement uses TRBV19 and TRBJ1-2; maybe TRBD1 (6 bases). The V gene's germline CDR1 is LNHDA and CDR2 SQIVND (reference sequence). V was trimmed by 10 bases and J by 2 bases, leaving 20 bases between them. The CDR3 is 15 amino acids. CDR3: CATTQGGGTNYGYTF. CDR3 DNA: TGTGCCACCACACAGGGAGGGGGGACCAACTATGGCTACACCTTC.

J is TRBJ2-3 and V is TRBV19; D not resolved. Germline CDR1 reads LNHDA; CDR2 reads SQIVND (reference sequence). V shed 4 bases and J shed 5 bases, with 10 bases lying between them. CDR3 length: 13 amino acids. The DNA for the CDR3 is TGTGCCAGTAGTACCTCCAGAGGAGATACGCAGTATTTT. It is translated as CASSTSRGDTQYF.

As to this clonotype: A much larger clone differs from this one at a single base, so this may be a read error. The chain links TRBV5-5 to TRBJ2-1, with 10 nucleotides matching TRBD1. The CDR3 consists of 16 residues. Losses at the gene ends were 2 bases for V and 10 bases for J; bases not matched to a gene: 12. Per germline, CDR1 SGHKS and CDR2 YYEKEE (reference sequence). The CDR3 spells CASSLGDRGPSEEQFF. The DNA of the CDR3 is TGTGCCAGCAGCTTAGGGGACAGGGGTCCCTCCGAGGAGCAGTTCTTC.

The chain recombines TRBV6-4 with TRBJ2-1; D not certain. Trimming took 0 bases from V and 0 from J, leaving 3 bases between them. Germline V CDR1 and CDR2: MRHNA, SNTAGT. This CDR3 spans 14 amino acids. The CDR3 reads CASSDSLSYNEQFF. The DNA for the CDR3 is TGTGCCAGCAGTGACTCACTCTCCTACAATGAGCAGTTCTTC.

V and J are TRBV14 and TRBJ2-7; D is ambiguous. The CDR3 spans 14 residues. Germline V gene lookup returns CDR1 SGHDN and CDR2 FVKESK. V was shortened by 1 base and J by 5 bases, with 12 bases between the two germline ends. Here the CDR3 DNA reads TGTGCCAGCAGCCAAGTGGGATCCTTGGACGAGCAGTACTTC. It is translated as CASSQVGSLDEQYF.

This clonotype was seen at least ten times. This chain connects TRBV12-3 or TRBV12-4 to TRBJ2-7, with D possibly being TRBD1 or TRBD2 (5 bases each). The V gene lost 1 base and the J gene lost 2 bases, with 6 bases spanning the gap. This CDR3 region has 13 residues. Here the CDR3 DNA reads TGTGCCAGCAGTTTAGGGGGACCCTACGAGCAGTACTTC. It translates to CASSLGGPYEQYF.

The V gene is TRBV7-8, the J gene TRBJ2-5; TRBD2 matches 13 bases. The CDR3 covers 16 residues. The V gene's germline CDR1 is SGHVS and CDR2 FQNEAQ. Unmatched junction bases numbered 9, after V lost 5 bases and J lost 6 bases. The CDR3 region has the DNA TGTGCCAGCAGCCTTGATGAACTAGCGGGGGGGCAGACCCAGTACTTC. Amino acids: CASSLDELAGGQTQYF.

Notes on this clonotype: Since a much larger clone is just one base distant, this may be a read error. The chain joins TRBV5-1 to TRBJ1-1, with 8 bases that match TRBD1. The germline V gene encodes CDR1 SGHRS and CDR2 YFSETQ. This CDR3 is built from 15 residues. The CDR3 reads CASSFGQGYDTEALF. The CDR3 nucleotides are TGCGCCAGCAGCTTCGGACAGGGCTATGACACTGAAGCTCTCTTT.

The genes are TRBV4-1 and TRBJ1-2, with unresolved D. Trimming left V 1 base short and J 3 bases short, with 9 bases between. Per germline, CDR1 MGHRA and CDR2 YSYEKL. CDR3 size: 14 residues. Here the CDR3 reads CASSQVSSDYGYTF. The CDR3 DNA reads TGCGCCAGCAGCCAAGTTTCATCGGACTATGGCTACACCTTC.

This clonotype appeared once. J is TRBJ2-5 and V is TRBV20-1; 7 bases agree with TRBD1. The CDR3 has 13 residues. CDR1 and CDR2 from the germline V gene are DFQATT and SNEGSKA (reference sequence). The CDR3 nucleotides read TGCAGCGTTGCGATAGGGGGCGTCCCGACCCAGTACTTC. It yields the protein CSVAIGGVPTQYF.

Note on this clonotype: The final CDR3 position lacks the conserved phenylalanine or tryptophan, pointing to a likely read error. This sequence joins TRBV7-9 and TRBJ2-5, with TRBD1 matching 9 bases. The CDR3 contains 15 residues. J was trimmed by 3 bases and V by 4 bases; bases with no gene match: 6. Germline V gene lookup returns CDR1 SEHNR and CDR2 FQNEAQ (reference sequence). CDR3 coding DNA: TGTGCCAGCAGCTCCCAGACAGGGGGTAAAGAGACCCAGTACCTC. Translation gives CASSSQTGGKETQYL.

The V call is TRBV20-1, the J call TRBJ2-7, with 11 bases that match TRBD2. The CDR3 extends over 17 amino acids. V lost 0 bases to trimming and J lost 7 bases; unmatched junction nucleotides: 14. Germline values: CDR1 DFQATT, CDR2 SNEGSKA (reference sequence). As DNA, the CDR3 is TGCAGTGCTAGAGATGTCCTAGCGGGAGGAAACAATTGGGAGCAGTACTTC. It codes for CSARDVLAGGNNWEQYF.

This chain links TRBV20-1 with TRBJ2-5, with 14 bases lining up with TRBD2. J was trimmed by 7 bases and V by 0 bases; bases with no gene match: 7. This CDR3 is 16 amino acids long. The germline gives CDR1 DFQATT, CDR2 SNEGSKA (reference sequence). CDR3 region: CSARDPGLAGGGTQYF. CDR3 sequence (DNA): TGCAGTGCTAGAGATCCTGGACTAGCGGGAGGAGGGACCCAGTACTTC.

This chain connects TRBV20-1 to TRBJ2-5; 8 bases align to TRBD2. The CDR3 covers 14 residues. Germline CDR1 DFQATT, CDR2 SNEGSKA (reference sequence). Unmatched junction bases numbered 4, after V lost 0 bases and J lost 4 bases. CDR3 bases: TGCAGTGCTAGAGATGCGGGGGGCATAGAGACCCAGTACTTC. Translation gives CSARDAGGIETQYF.

This clonotype was counted ten times or more. This chain links TRBV27 with TRBJ1-5; no reliable D call. The CDR3 runs to 11 residues. Germline CDR1 and CDR2: MNHEY and SMNVEV (reference sequence). V dropped 5 bases and J dropped 5 bases, with 4 bases sitting between them. CDR3 in amino acids: CASSPDQPQHF. In DNA form, the CDR3 reads TGTGCCAGCAGTCCTGATCAGCCCCAGCATTTT.

The chain links TRBV2 to TRBJ2-1, with D possibly matching TRBD2 (7 bases). CDR1 is SNHLY and CDR2 is FYNNEI in the germline V gene. The CDR3 spans 13 residues. Trimming pared 8 bases from V and 5 bases from J, leaving 13 bases between. The CDR3 coding sequence is TGTGCCAGCTCAGAGGGGGGGAACAATGAGCAGTTCTTC. Protein sequence: CASSEGGNNEQFF.

The gene calls are TRBV10-3 and TRBJ1-2; weak D call: TRBD1 (5 bases). This CDR3 contains 12 residues. Germline assignment: CDR1 ENHRY and CDR2 SYGVKD. DNA for the CDR3: TGTGCTGCCGGGGGTGTGGACTATGGCTACACCTTC. Residues: CAAGGVDYGYTF.

The chain combines TRBV7-3 with TRBJ2-7; tentatively, D is TRBD1 or TRBD2 (7 bases each). Germline V gene lookup returns CDR1 SGHTA and CDR2 FQGTGA. The V and J ends lost 5 bases and 1 base respectively, with 12 bases between them. The CDR3 runs to 14 residues. In nucleotides, the CDR3 is TGTGCCAGCAGCCCAGCGGGACAGTCCTACGAGCAGTACTTC. Amino acids: CASSPAGQSYEQYF.

This rearrangement joins TRBV7-9 to TRBJ1-1; D possibly corresponds to TRBD1 (5 bases). Germline-derived CDR1 and CDR2 are SEHNR and FQNEAQ (reference sequence). The CDR3 covers 14 residues. Trimming shortened V by 5 bases and J by 2 bases, and 12 bases separated the two germline ends. The CDR3 region is CASSDVDRNTEAFF. CDR3 coding DNA: TGTGCCAGCAGCGATGTCGACAGAAACACTGAAGCTTTCTTT.

This clonotype was seen at least ten times. This chain links TRBV5-5 with TRBJ2-1; 9 bases agree with TRBD1. From germline, CDR1 is SGHKS and CDR2 YYEKEE (reference sequence). The CDR3 runs 16 residues. With 3 bases clipped from V and 6 bases from J, the junction kept 10 bases outside the gene matches. The DNA for the CDR3 is TGTGCCAGCAGCTCCCCGGGACAGGGCACAGGCAATGAGCAGTTCTTC. Translating gives CASSSPGQGTGNEQFF.